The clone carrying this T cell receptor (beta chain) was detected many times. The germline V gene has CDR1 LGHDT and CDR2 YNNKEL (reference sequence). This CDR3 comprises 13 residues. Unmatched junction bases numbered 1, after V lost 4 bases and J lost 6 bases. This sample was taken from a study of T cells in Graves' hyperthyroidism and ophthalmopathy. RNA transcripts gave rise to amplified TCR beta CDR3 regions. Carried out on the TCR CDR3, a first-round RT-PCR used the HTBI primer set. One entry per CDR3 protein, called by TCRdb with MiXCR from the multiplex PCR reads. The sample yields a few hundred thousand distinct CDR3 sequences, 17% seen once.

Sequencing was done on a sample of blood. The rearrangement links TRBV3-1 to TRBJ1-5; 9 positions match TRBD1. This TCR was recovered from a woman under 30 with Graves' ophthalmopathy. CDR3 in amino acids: CASSLQGAQPQHF. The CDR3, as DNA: TGTGCCAGCAGCCTACAGGGGGCTCAGCCCCAGCATTTT.